This T cell receptor beta chain was found in a study of ipilimumab plus nivolumab after autologous stem cell transplantation. The CDR3 is made up of 15 amino acids. Germline V gene lookup returns CDR1 LNHDA and CDR2 SQIVND (reference sequence). The V gene end was trimmed by 5 bases and the J gene end by 6 bases; junction bases not matched to a gene: 11. Sequenced by immunoSEQ multiplex PCR; TCRdb stores in-frame clones only, minus some. In the table there are under 30,000 clones, roughly 84% of which are singletons. The source is a male donor with diffuse large B-cell lymphoma. The genes are TRBV19 and TRBJ1-2; 8 nucleotides match TRBD1. The source material was PBMCs, sampled in a trial of ipilimumab plus nivolumab as post-transplant consolidation. This chain's CDR3 is CASSGPGGKVDGYTF. Written as DNA, the CDR3 is TGTGCCAGTAGTGGTCCAGGGGGCAAGGTTGATGGCTACACCTTC.